Listed below are T cell receptor beta chains from one sample, sequenced in a study of blood T cells in healthy people across ages. TCRdb re-analysed the 5' RACE reads in MiXCR, keeping a single row per CDR3 protein. The sample carries approximately 790,000 distinct CDR3 sequences, approximately 67% recorded once. Sequencing input: blood. All receptors come from a man aged 30 to 45 in good health. The CDR3 runs from the conserved cysteine through the conserved F or W. A D gene is named only where the DNA matches it firmly. The size field is filled for only some rows; it gives once, few, many or a size class.

D gene	V gene	clone size	J gene	CDR3 protein	CDR3 DNA
TRBD1	TRBV20-1	NA	TRBJ2-1	CSARTENDRDNEQFF	TGCAGTGCTAGAACAGAGAATGACAGGGACAATGAGCAGTTCTTC
TRBD2	TRBV4-2	NA	TRBJ2-2	CASSQDGGPAGGLGELFF	TGTGCCAGCAGCCAAGATGGCGGCCCAGCGGGGGGATTAGGGGAGCTGTTTTTT
NA	TRBV7-9	NA	TRBJ2-3	CASSLGRTGTDTQYF	TGTGCCAGCAGCTTAGGAAGGACCGGAACAGATACGCAGTATTTT
NA	TRBV6-1	NA	TRBJ2-3	CASSASYTQYF	TGTGCCAGCAGTGCGAGTTATACGCAGTATTTT
NA	TRBV28	NA	TRBJ2-2	CASSSPGHNTGELFF	TGTGCCAGCAGTTCTCCGGGACACAACACCGGGGAGCTGTTTTTT
TRBD1	TRBV9	NA	TRBJ2-7	CASSAQLNRGEQYF	TGTGCCAGCAGCGCTCAGTTAAACAGGGGCGAGCAGTACTTC
NA	TRBV12-3/TRBV12-4	many	TRBJ2-1	CASSLWDEQFF	TGTGCCAGCAGTTTGTGGGATGAGCAGTTCTTC
NA	TRBV24-1	once	TRBJ2-5	CATSDFETQETQYF	TGTGCCACCAGTGATTTCGAGACCCAAGAGACCCAGTACTTC
NA	TRBV7-9	NA	TRBJ2-2	CASSSGGLPGELFF	TGTGCCAGCAGCTCCGGGGGGCTGCCCGGGGAGCTGTTTTTT
TRBD2	TRBV10-3	NA	TRBJ2-3	CAMGRLAGSVDTQYF	TGTGCCATGGGCCGACTAGCGGGTAGTGTAGATACGCAGTATTTT
NA	TRBV6-5	NA	TRBJ1-4	CASSYLRRTNEKLFF	TGTGCCAGCAGTTATCTCAGGCGCACTAATGAAAAACTGTTTTTT
NA	TRBV12-3/TRBV12-4	NA	TRBJ2-7	CASAEGHEQYF	TGTGCCAGCGCCGAGGGTCACGAGCAGTACTTC
NA	TRBV20-1	NA	TRBJ2-7	CSASSPGRAYNEQYF	TGCAGTGCTAGCTCTCCGGGGAGAGCCTACAATGAGCAGTACTTC
TRBD1	TRBV12-3/TRBV12-4	few	TRBJ1-5	CASSPGTGGGGNQPQHF	TGTGCCAGCAGTCCCGGGACAGGGGGTGGTGGCAATCAGCCCCAGCATTTT
TRBD2	TRBV24-1	few	TRBJ2-1	CATRSASGGQQFF	TGTGCCACCAGGTCGGCGAGCGGGGGCCAACAGTTCTTC
TRBD2	TRBV10-3	NA	TRBJ2-3	CAILASGADTQYF	TGTGCCATCTTGGCTAGCGGGGCGGATACGCAGTATTTT
NA	TRBV7-9	NA	TRBJ2-4	CASSSGGAVAKNIQYF	TGTGCCAGCAGCTCAGGGGGGGCTGTGGCCAAAAACATTCAGTACTTC
NA	TRBV28	NA	TRBJ2-7	CASSFQGYSYEQYF	TGTGCCAGCAGTTTCCAGGGTTACTCCTACGAGCAGTACTTC
NA	TRBV5-1	NA	TRBJ2-3	CASSVQDRADTQYF	TGCGCCAGCAGCGTCCAGGATAGGGCAGATACGCAGTATTTT
NA	TRBV11-2	NA	TRBJ2-3	CASSPLGRRGTQYF	TGTGCCAGCAGCCCGTTGGGGAGGAGGGGTACGCAGTATTTT
NA	TRBV10-3	few	TRBJ2-5	CAISERSQETQYF	TGTGCCATCAGTGAGCGAAGCCAAGAGACCCAGTACTTC
TRBD1	TRBV28	once	TRBJ2-7	CASSPGTGGIVPVREQYF	TGTGCCAGCAGCCCCGGGACAGGGGGCATAGTCCCCGTACGCGAGCAGTACTTC
TRBD1	TRBV3-1	NA	TRBJ2-3	CASSQDPTGGTDTQYF	TGTGCCAGCAGCCAAGATCCCACAGGGGGGACAGATACGCAGTATTTT
NA	TRBV29-1	NA	TRBJ2-1	CSVSPPPTKSNNNEQFF	TGCAGCGTTTCCCCCCCACCAACAAAATCAAATAACAATGAGCAGTTCTTC
NA	TRBV10-3	NA	TRBJ2-1	CAISESDNEQFF	TGTGCCATCAGTGAGTCTGACAATGAGCAGTTCTTC
TRBD1	TRBV20-1	NA	TRBJ1-4	CSAVRGRGDEKLFF	TGCAGTGCTGTCAGGGGGCGGGGGGATGAAAAACTGTTTTTT
NA	TRBV3-1	NA	TRBJ1-1	CASSQPGLIGAEAFF	TGTGCCAGCAGCCAGCCCGGGTTAATTGGAGCTGAAGCTTTCTTT
NA	TRBV25-1	NA	TRBJ1-2	CAGSSNRAGYTF	TGTGCCGGCAGCTCGAACAGGGCCGGATACACCTTC
NA	TRBV28	NA	TRBJ1-5	CASLGELHQPQHF	TGTGCCAGCTTGGGGGAGTTGCATCAGCCCCAGCATTTT